One sample yielded the 16 T cell receptor beta chains listed below, sequenced in a study of cytomegalovirus exposure and HLA in healthy donors. Researchers ran the PCR with 60 Vbeta and 13 Jbeta primers. Clones were sequenced by immunoSEQ multiplex PCR, and TCRdb holds only the in-frame ones, with some missing. The listing contains approximately 96,000 clones. Source material: PBMCs. Receptor source: a girl between 10 and 17 years old in good health and CMV-seropositive.

The chain couples TRBV9 to TRBJ2-7, with 7 positions matching TRBD2. The V gene end was trimmed by 2 bases and the J gene end by 2 bases; junction bases not matched to a gene: 10. The CDR3 extends over 16 amino acids. CDR1 SGDLS and CDR2 YYNGEE come from the germline V gene. The chain's CDR3 is CASSVGPGEGPYEQYV. Here the CDR3 DNA reads TGTGCCAGCAGCGTCGGACCCGGGGAGGGACCCTACGAGCAGTACGTC.

This rearrangement joins TRBV7-6 to TRBJ1-6, with D maybe TRBD1 (5 bases). Germline CDR1 is SGHVS and CDR2 is FNYEAQ. The CDR3 totals 15 residues. V was pared by 0 bases and J by 9 bases, with 12 bases between. CDR3 in amino acids: CASSLASGGGSPLHF. CDR3 coding DNA: TGTGCCAGCAGCTTAGCATCCGGGGGGGGTTCACCCCTCCACTTT.

The V call is TRBV9, the J call TRBJ2-3; D gene ambiguous. The CDR3 has 14 residues. The ends were cut back, 0 bases at V and 1 base at J, with 6 bases in the middle. Germline values: CDR1 SGDLS, CDR2 YYNGEE. CDR3 in amino acids: CASSVGVGTDTQYF. The CDR3 DNA reads as TGTGCCAGCAGCGTAGGAGTCGGCACAGATACGCAGTATTTT. Full variable domain (rest looked up from reference TRBV9 and TRBJ2-3): DSGVTQTPKHLITATGQRVTLRCSPRSGDLSVYWYQQSLDQGLQFLIQYYNGEERAKGNILERFSAQQFPDLHSELNLSSLELGDSALYFCASSVGVGTDTQYFGPGTRLTVL.

J is TRBJ2-1 and V is TRBV4-3; 7 nucleotides line up with TRBD1. The CDR3 loop spans 17 amino acids. The germline gives CDR1 LGHNA, CDR2 YSLEER. With 0 bases clipped from V and 1 base from J, the junction kept 6 bases outside the gene matches. The CDR3 DNA reads as TGCGCCAGCAGCCAAGATCGAGCGACAGGGTCCTACAATGAGCAGTTCTTC. Encoded protein: CASSQDRATGSYNEQFF.

This chain links TRBV5-1 with TRBJ2-5, with 11 bases matching TRBD2. Germline CDR1 reads SGHRS; CDR2 reads YFSETQ. CDR3 length equals 18 residues. Trimming at V came to 2 bases and at J to 2 bases, leaving 11 bases not matched to a gene. In DNA form, the CDR3 reads TGCGCCAGCAGCTTACCGATCAAGACTAGCGGGGCTCAAGAGACCCAGTACTTC. This gives the protein CASSLPIKTSGAQETQYF.

The chain is built from TRBV19 and TRBJ2-7, with 8 bases matching TRBD1. Germline CDR1 LNHDA, CDR2 SQIVND (reference sequence). V lost 3 bases to trimming and J lost 2 bases; unmatched junction nucleotides: 3. The CDR3 spans 14 residues. Written as DNA, the CDR3 is TGTGCCAGTAGTATTGGGGGACAGGCCTACGAGCAGTACTTC. Protein: CASSIGGQAYEQYF.

The V call is TRBV2, the J call TRBJ2-5; 7 bases are a match to TRBD2. CDR3 length: 15 amino acids. Trimming took 6 bases from V and 0 from J; bases not matched to a gene: 7. Germline-derived CDR1 and CDR2 are SNHLY and FYNNEI. In DNA, the CDR3 is TGTGCCAGCAGGGGGCGGGGGAGTTACCAAGAGACCCAGTACTTC. It translates to CASRGRGSYQETQYF.

V is TRBV19 and J is TRBJ1-5; possibly TRBD1 for D (5 bases). The germline V gene has CDR1 LNHDA and CDR2 SQIVND (reference sequence). The CDR3 length is 15 residues. V was trimmed by 3 bases and J by 0 bases, leaving 9 bases between them. The CDR3 DNA reads TGTGCCAGTAGTATCGGGGGAAATAGCAATCAGCCCCAGCATTTT. This translates into CASSIGGNSNQPQHF.

V and J are TRBV4-3 and TRBJ2-5; D gene uncertain. The CDR3 has 13 residues. Germline V gene sequence: CDR1 LGHNA, CDR2 YSLEER. The ends were cut back, 2 bases at V and 5 bases at J, with 9 bases in the middle. CDR3 sequence reads: CASSQTFGETQYF. In DNA, the CDR3 is TGCGCCAGCAGCCAAACCTTCGGGGAGACCCAGTACTTC.

The rearrangement joins TRBV18 to TRBJ1-4; 7 positions match TRBD1. CDR3 length: 14 residues. V lost 5 bases and J lost 5; bases outside the gene matches: 5. Germline values: CDR1 KGHSH, CDR2 LQKENI. Here the CDR3 DNA reads TGTGCCAGCTCATACCGGGACAGCAATGAAAAACTGTTTTTT. Protein: CASSYRDSNEKLFF.

The rearrangement joins TRBV2 to TRBJ2-7; a possible D gene is TRBD1 (5 bases). The CDR3 covers 13 residues. Germline CDR1 and CDR2: SNHLY and FYNNEI. Trimming took off 7 bases at V and 5 bases at J, with 15 bases between the two ends. CDR3 loop: CASTQAGHNEQYF. CDR3 DNA sequence: TGTGCCAGCACTCAGGCAGGGCACAACGAGCAGTACTTC.

The V call is TRBV19, the J call TRBJ2-4; 7 nucleotides line up with TRBD1. There are 13 residues in the CDR3. Germline CDR1 reads LNHDA; CDR2 reads SQIVND (reference sequence). The V segment lost 9 bases and the J segment 1 base; nucleotides outside the gene matches: 3. CDR3 coding DNA: TGTGCCAGCACGACAGGGGCCAAAAACATTCAGTACTTC. It specifies CASTTGAKNIQYF.

V and J are TRBV5-3 and TRBJ2-1, with D maybe TRBD2 (6 bases). TRBV5-3 has ORF status, its function being uncertain. V was clipped by 4 bases and J by 1 base, with 15 bases between them. CDR3 length: 16 amino acids. The CDR3 loop is CARSPMWGDSYNEQFF. The CDR3 region has the DNA TGTGCCAGAAGCCCTATGTGGGGGGATTCCTACAATGAGCAGTTCTTC.

The chain combines TRBV7-2 with TRBJ2-2; D not resolved. Germline V CDR1 and CDR2: SGHTA, FQGNSA. This CDR3 has 15 residues. With 5 bases removed from V and 0 bases from J, the gap between germline ends came to 10 bases. Here the CDR3 reads CASSQNFANTGELFF. The CDR3 DNA sequence: TGTGCCAGCAGCCAAAACTTCGCGAACACCGGGGAGCTGTTTTTT. The full variable domain, with the rest looked up from reference TRBV7-2 and TRBJ2-2, is GAGVSQSPSNKVTEKGKDVELRCDPISGHTALYWYRQSLGQGLEFLIYFQGNSAPDKSGLPSDRFSAERTGGSVSTLTIQRTQQEDSAVYLCASSQNFANTGELFFGEGSRLTVL.

V gene TRBV7-2 combines with J gene TRBJ1-2; D is unclear. This CDR3 is built from 12 residues. CDR1 SGHTA and CDR2 FQGNSA come from the germline V gene. The V and J ends lost 1 base and 8 bases respectively, with 8 bases between them. The DNA of the CDR3 is TGTGCCAGCAGCTTAGGCTATTGGGGCTACACCTTC. Translated: CASSLGYWGYTF.

The chain joins TRBV5-4 to TRBJ2-2, with 7 bases aligning to TRBD2. This CDR3 region has 16 residues. Germline V gives CDR1 SGHNT, CDR2 YYREEE (reference sequence). With 0 bases clipped from V and 1 base from J, the junction kept 3 bases outside the gene matches. DNA of the CDR3: TGTGCCAGCAGCTTGGCCCAGCGGGGGAACACCGGGGAGCTGTTTTTT. Its protein is CASSLAQRGNTGELFF.